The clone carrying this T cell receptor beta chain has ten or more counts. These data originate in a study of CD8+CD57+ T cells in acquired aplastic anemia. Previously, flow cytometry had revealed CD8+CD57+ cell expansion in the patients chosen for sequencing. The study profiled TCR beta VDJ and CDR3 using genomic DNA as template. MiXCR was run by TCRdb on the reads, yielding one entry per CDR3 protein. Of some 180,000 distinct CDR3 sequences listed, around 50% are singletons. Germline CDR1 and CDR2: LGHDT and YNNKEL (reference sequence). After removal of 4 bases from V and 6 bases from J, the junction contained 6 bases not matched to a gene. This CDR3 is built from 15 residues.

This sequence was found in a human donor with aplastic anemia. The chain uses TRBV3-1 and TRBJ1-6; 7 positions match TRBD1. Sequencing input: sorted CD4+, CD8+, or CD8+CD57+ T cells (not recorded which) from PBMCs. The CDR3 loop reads CASSPGQATNSPLHF. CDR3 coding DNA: TGTGCCAGCAGCCCCGGACAGGCAACTAATTCACCCCTCCACTTT.